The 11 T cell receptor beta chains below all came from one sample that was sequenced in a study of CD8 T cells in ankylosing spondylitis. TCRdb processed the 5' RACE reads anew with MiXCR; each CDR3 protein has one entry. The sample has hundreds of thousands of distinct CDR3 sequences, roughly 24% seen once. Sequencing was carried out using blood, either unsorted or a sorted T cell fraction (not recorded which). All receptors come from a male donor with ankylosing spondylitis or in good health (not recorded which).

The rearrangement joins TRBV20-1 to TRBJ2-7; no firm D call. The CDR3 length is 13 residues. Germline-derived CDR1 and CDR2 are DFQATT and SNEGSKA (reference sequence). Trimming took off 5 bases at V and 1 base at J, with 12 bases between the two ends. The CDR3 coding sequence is TGCAGTGCTCTCGGTACACGGTCCTACGAGCAGTACTTC. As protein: CSALGTRSYEQYF.

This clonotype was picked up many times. The CDR3 is CASSLEWVYGYTF. The CDR3 DNA reads TGTGCCAGCAGCTTAGAATGGGTTTATGGCTACACCTTC. V usage is TRBV7-2 and J usage is TRBJ1-2, with unresolved D. The V end lost 1 base, the J end lost 5 bases, and 8 bases lay between the germline ends. The length of the CDR3 is 13 residues. Germline V gene data show CDR1 as SGHTA and CDR2 as FQGNSA.

The CDR3 DNA is TGCAGTGCTAGCGGGAGTGCCGGGGAGCTGTTTTTT. Translated, it gives CSASGSAGELFF. This chain uses TRBV20-1 with TRBJ2-2, with D possibly matching TRBD2 (6 bases). This CDR3 spans 12 amino acids. Germline V CDR1 and CDR2: DFQATT, SNEGSKA (reference sequence). The V end lost 3 bases, the J end lost 6 bases, and 8 bases lay between the germline ends.

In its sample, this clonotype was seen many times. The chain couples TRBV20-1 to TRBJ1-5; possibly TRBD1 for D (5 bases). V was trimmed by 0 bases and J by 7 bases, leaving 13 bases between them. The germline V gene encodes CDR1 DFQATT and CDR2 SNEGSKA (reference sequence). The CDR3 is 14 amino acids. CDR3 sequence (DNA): TGCAGTGCTAGAGATTGGGCAGGGATGCAGCCCCAGCATTTT. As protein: CSARDWAGMQPQHF.

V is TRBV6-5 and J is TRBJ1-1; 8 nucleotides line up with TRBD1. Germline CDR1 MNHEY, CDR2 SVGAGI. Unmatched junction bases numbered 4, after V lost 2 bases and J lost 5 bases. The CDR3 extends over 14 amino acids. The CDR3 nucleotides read TGTGCCAGCAGTTACGGACAGGGAGGGACTGAAGCTTTCTTT. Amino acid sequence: CASSYGQGGTEAFF.

CDR3 amino acids: CASSYWAGGGTGELFF. CDR3 DNA: TGTGCCAGCAGTTACTGGGCAGGCGGGGGCACCGGGGAGCTGTTTTTT. V usage is TRBV6-5 and J usage is TRBJ2-2, with 7 bases aligning to TRBD2. V lost 1 base and J lost 4; bases outside the gene matches: 6. CDR1 and CDR2 from the germline V gene are MNHEY and SVGAGI. This CDR3 is built from 16 residues.

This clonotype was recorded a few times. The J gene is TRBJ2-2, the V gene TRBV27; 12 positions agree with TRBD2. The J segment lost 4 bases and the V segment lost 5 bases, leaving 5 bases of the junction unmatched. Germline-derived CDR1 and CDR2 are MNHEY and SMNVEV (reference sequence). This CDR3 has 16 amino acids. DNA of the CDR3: TGTGCCAGCAGTCCGACTAGCGGGGGAAGCACCGGGGAGCTGTTTTTT. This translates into CASSPTSGGSTGELFF.

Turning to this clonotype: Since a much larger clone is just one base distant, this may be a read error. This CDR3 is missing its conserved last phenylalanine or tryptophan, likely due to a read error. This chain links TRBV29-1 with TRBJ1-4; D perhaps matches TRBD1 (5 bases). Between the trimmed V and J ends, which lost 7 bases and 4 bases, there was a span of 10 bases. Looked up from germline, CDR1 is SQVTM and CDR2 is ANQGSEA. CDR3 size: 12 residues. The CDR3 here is CSGAGINEKLFL. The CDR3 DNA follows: TGCAGCGGAGCAGGGATTAATGAAAAACTGTTTCTT.

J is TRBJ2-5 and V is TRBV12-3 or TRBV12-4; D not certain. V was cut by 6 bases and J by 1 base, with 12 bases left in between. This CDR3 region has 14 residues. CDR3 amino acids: CASSNQRFQETQYF. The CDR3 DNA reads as TGTGCCAGCAGCAACCAGAGATTCCAAGAGACCCAGTACTTC.

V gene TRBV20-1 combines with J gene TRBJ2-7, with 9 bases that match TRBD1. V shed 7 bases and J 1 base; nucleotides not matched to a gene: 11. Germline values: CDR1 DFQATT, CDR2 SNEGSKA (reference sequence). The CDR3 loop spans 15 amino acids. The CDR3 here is CSVPSDRGGSYEQYF. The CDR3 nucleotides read TGCAGTGTTCCCTCGGACAGGGGCGGATCCTACGAGCAGTACTTC.

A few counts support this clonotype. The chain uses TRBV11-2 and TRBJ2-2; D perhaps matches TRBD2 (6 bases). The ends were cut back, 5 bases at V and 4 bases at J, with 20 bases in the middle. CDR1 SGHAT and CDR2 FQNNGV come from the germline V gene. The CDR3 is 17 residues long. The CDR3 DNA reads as TGTGCCAGCAGCCCGAACGGGGGAGCCCTCGGCACCGGGGAGCTGTTTTTT. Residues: CASSPNGGALGTGELFF.